The present T cell receptor beta chain was sequenced within a study of blood T cells in healthy people across ages. This clonotype showed up just a few times. This CDR3 is built from 13 residues. V dropped 4 bases and J dropped 7 bases, with 11 bases sitting between them. Germline CDR1 reads SGHAT; CDR2 reads FQNNGV. Sample-barcoded 5' priming and a J-beta primer mix drove a second PCR of about 7 to 11 cycles. Via MiXCR, TCRdb re-called the 5' RACE reads, giving one row per CDR3 protein. The table shows roughly 680,000 distinct CDR3 sequences, with under 25% occurring only once. Per sample, no less than 5.5 micrograms of total RNA were extracted.

Sequencing input: blood. The chain couples TRBV11-2 to TRBJ2-1, with a possible D match to TRBD1 (6 bases). This TCR was recovered from a man aged 65 to 85 in good health. The CDR3 sequence is CASSSDRLNEQFF. The DNA of the CDR3 is TGTGCCAGCAGCTCAGACAGGTTGAATGAGCAGTTCTTC.